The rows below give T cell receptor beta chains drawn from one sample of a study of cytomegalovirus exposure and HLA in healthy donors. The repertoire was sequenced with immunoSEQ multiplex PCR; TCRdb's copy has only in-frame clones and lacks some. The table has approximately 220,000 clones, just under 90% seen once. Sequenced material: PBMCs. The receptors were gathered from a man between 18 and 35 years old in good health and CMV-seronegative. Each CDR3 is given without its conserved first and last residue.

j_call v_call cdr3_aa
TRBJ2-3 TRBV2 ASRRVGSNTQY
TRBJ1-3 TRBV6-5 ATRQSSGNTIY
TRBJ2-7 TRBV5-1 ASSLRTGNYEQY
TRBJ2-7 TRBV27 ASKGRSYEQY
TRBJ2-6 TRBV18 ASSQGVSGANVLT
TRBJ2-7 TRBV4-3 ASSQVQGVYEQY
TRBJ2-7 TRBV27 ASSLGRGRYEQY
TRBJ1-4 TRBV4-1 ASSQDQTTGVGEKLF
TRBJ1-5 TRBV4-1 ASSRSGSQPQH
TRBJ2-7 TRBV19 ASSGGPSYEQY
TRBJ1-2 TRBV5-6 ASSRENRVYGYT
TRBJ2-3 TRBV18 ASSPASGTDDTQY
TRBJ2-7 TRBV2 ASSAGLAESYEQY
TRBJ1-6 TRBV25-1 ASRQYNSPLH
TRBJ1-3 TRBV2 ASSEYPDVAGGPGNTIY
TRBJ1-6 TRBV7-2 ASSPGTGLSPLH
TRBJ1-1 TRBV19 ASGKAGNTEAF
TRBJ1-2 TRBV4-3 ASSQVQQNYGYT
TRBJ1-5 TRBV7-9 ASSLSGTGNQPQH
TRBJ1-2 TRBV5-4 ASSLQGAFGYT
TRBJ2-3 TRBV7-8 ASSPLRQGAGLGTDTQY
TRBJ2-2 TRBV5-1 ASSSVRGLSGELF
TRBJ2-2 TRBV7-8 ASSLAVAGTHTGELF
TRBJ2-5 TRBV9 ASSVDGHQETQY
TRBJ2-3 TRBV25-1 ASSEMARTGDTQY
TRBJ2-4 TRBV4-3 ASSQGTSWAKNIQY
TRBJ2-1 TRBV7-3 ASSLGGTSGRGKKF
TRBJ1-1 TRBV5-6 ASSPGTGGNTEAF
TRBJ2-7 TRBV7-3 ASSFLGRYEQY
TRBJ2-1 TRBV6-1 ASSEGDSGGNEQF
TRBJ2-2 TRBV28 ASSLLPAGVVTGELF
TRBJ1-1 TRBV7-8 ASTGGTGGTEAF
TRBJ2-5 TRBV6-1 AGQVGRGPQETQY
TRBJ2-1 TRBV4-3 ASSQDPTWAGDNEQF
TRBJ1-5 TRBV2 ASSVSTLSNQPQH
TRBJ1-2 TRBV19 ASSLRQGANYGYT
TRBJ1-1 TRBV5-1 ASSVLGQDTEAF
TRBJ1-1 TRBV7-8 ASSGRARSEAF
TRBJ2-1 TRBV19 ASSILQNNEQF
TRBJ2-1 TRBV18 ASSPGLADEQF
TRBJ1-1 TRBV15 ATSRDGEADEAF
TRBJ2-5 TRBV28 ASRLSETQY
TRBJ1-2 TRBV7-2 ASSRQAGDGYT
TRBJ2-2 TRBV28 ASSSPSGNTGELF
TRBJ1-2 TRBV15 ATSRDKLGDGYT
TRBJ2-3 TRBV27 ASRVGQATTTQY
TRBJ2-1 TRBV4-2 ASRLGRNNEQF
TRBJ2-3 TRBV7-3 ASSLGGYTDTQY
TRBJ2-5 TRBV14 ASSPSGRFQETQY
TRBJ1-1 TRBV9 ASSVGAGTGNTEAF
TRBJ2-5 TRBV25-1 ASSESGWDSETQY
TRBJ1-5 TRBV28 ASRPFRGLSNQPQH
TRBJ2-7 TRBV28 ASTPGGAYEQY
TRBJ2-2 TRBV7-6 ASSPGQDFTGELF